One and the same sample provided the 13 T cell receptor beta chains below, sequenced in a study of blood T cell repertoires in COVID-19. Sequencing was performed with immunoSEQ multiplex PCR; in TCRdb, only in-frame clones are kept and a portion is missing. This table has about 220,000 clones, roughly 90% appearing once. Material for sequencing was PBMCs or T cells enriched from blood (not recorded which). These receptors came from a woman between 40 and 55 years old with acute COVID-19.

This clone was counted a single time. DNA of the CDR3: TGTGCCACCAAATTTACTAGCGGTTCCTACGAGCAGTACGTC. Encoded protein: CATKFTSGSYEQYV. The chain combines TRBV6-5 with TRBJ2-7; 8 bases are shared with TRBD2. Germline loops: CDR1 MNHEY, CDR2 SVGAGI. This CDR3 comprises 14 residues. V gave up 10 bases and J gave up 1 base; unmatched junction bases: 9.

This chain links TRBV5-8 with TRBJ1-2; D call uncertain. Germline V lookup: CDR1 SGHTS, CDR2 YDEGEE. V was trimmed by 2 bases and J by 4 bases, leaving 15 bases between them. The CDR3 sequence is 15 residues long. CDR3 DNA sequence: TGTGCCAGCAGCTTTTCAGGCAGTGTTAGCTATGGCTACACCTTC. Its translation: CASSFSGSVSYGYTF.

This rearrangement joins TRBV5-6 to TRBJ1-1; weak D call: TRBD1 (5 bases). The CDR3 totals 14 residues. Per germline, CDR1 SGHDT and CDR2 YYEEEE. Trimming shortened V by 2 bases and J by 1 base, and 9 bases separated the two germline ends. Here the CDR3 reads CASSLTGRNTEAFF. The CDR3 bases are TGTGCCAGCAGCTTAACAGGCCGGAACACTGAAGCTTTCTTT.

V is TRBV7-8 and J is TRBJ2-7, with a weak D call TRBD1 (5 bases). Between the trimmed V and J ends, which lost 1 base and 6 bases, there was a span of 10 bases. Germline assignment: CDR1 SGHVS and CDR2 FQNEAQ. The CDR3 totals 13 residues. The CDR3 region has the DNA TGTGCCAGCAGCTTAGGTCCAGGGATCGAGCAGTACGTC. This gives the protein CASSLGPGIEQYV.

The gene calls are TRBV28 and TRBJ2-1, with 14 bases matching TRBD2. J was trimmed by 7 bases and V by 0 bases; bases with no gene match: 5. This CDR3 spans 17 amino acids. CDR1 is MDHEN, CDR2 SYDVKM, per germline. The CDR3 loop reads CASSLWTSGGANNEQFF. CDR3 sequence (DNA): TGTGCCAGCAGTTTATGGACTAGCGGGGGGGCTAATAATGAGCAGTTCTTC.

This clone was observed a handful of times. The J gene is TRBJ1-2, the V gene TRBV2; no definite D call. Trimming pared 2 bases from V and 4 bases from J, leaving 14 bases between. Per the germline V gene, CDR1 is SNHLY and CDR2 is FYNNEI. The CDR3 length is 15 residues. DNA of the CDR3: TGTGCCAGCAGTGAACGAGGGAACTTCATCTATGGCTACACCTTC. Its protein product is CASSERGNFIYGYTF.

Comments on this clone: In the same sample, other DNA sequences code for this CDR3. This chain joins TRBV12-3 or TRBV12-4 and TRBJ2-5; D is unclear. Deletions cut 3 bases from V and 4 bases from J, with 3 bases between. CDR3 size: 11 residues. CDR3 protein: CASSFLETQYF. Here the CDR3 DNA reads TGTGCCAGCAGTTTTCTAGAGACCCAGTACTTC.

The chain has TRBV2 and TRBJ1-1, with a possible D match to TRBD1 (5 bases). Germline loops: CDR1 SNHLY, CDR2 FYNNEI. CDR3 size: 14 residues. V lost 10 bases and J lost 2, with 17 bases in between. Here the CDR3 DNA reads TGTGCCACCTTGGGTTTACAGGTTAACACTGAAGCTTTCTTT. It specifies CATLGLQVNTEAFF.

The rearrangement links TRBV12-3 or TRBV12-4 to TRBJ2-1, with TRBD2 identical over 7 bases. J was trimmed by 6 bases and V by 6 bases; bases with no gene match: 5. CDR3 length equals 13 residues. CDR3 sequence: CASRLGTTNEQFF. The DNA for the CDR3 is TGTGCCAGCAGACTAGGGACTACCAATGAGCAGTTCTTC.

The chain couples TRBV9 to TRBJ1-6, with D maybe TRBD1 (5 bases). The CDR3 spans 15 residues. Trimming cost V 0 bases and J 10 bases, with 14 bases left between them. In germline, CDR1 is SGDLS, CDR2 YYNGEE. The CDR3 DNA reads TGTGCCAGCAGCGTAGGCGGCAGGGTAGAGTCACCCCTCCACTTT. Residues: CASSVGGRVESPLHF.

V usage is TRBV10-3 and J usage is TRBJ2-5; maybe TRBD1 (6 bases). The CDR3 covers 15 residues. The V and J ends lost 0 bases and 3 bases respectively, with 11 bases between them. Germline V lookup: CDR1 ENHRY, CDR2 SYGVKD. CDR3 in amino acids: CAISESRQGKETQYF. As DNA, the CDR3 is TGTGCCATCAGTGAGTCCCGGCAGGGGAAAGAGACCCAGTACTTC.

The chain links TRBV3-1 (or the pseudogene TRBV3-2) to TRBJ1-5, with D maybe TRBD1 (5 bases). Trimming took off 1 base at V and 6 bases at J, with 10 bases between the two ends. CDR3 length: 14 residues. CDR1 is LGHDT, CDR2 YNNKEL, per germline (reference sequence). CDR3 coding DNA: TGTGCCAGCAGCCAAGCGGGGGTTGGTCAGCCCCAGCATTTT. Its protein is CASSQAGVGQPQHF.

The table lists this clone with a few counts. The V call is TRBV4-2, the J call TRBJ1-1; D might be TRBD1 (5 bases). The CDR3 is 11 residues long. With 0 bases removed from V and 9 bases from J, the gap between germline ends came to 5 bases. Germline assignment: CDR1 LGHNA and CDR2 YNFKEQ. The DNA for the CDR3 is TGTGCCAGCAGCCAAGAGGACAAAGCTTTCTTT. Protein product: CASSQEDKAFF.